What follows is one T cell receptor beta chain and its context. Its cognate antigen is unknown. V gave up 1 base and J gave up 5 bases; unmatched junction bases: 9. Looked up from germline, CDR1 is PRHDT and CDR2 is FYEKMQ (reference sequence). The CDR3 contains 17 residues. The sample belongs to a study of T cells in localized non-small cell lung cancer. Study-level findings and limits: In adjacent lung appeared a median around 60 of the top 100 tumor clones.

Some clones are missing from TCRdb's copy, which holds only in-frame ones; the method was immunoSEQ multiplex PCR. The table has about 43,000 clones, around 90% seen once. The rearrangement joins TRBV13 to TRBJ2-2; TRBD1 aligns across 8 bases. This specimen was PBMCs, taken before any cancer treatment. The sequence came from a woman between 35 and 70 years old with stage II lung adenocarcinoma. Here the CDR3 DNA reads TGTGCCAGCAGCTTAGCAGGGGGCAGGGTGAGGACCGGGGAGCTGTTTTTT. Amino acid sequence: CASSLAGGRVRTGELFF.